This T cell receptor beta chain originates from a study of blood T cells in healthy people across ages. In germline, CDR1 is ENHRY, CDR2 SYGVKD. V dropped 8 bases and J dropped 0; count of bases not matched to a gene: 9. The CDR3 runs 16 residues. About this clonotype itself: Its antigen remains unidentified.

Roughly 10 milliliters was the volume of peripheral blood drawn from each donor. Study outcomes and limitations: The study could not conclusively compare naive and antigen-experienced cells, given its unsorted PBMCs. A roughly linear age-dependent decrease characterized TCR beta diversity per million T cells.

Together with a sample-barcoded 5' primer, a J-beta primer mix was included in a second PCR lasting about 7 to 11 cycles. Tagging of each cDNA molecule was performed by a template-switch adaptor with 12 random nucleotides. In TCRdb, the 5' RACE reads were re-called with MiXCR into one record per CDR3 protein. The table has more than 800,000 distinct CDR3 sequences, about 30% seen once. The V gene is TRBV10-3, the J gene TRBJ1-2; TRBD1 matches at 10 bases. The sequence came from a woman at least 80 years old in good health. The sample consisted of blood. CDR3 sequence reads: CAIEPGQGPTNYGYTF. Here the CDR3 DNA reads TGTGCCATCGAACCGGGACAGGGGCCCACTAACTATGGCTACACCTTC.